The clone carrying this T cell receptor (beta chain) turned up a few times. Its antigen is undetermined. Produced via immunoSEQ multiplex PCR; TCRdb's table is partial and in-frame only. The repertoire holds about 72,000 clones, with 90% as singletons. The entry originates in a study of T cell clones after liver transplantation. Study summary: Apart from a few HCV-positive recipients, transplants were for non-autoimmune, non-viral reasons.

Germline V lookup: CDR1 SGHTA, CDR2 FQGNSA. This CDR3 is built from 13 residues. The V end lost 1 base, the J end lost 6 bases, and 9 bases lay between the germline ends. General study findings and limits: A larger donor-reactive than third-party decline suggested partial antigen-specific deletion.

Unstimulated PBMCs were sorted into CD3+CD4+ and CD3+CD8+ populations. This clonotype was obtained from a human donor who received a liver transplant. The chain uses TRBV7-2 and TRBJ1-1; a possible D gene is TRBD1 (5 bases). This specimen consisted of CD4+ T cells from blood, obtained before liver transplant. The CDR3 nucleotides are TGTGCCAGCAGCTTAGGTGGGACGGCTGAAGCTTTCTTT. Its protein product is CASSLGGTAEAFF.